This T cell receptor beta chain came from a study of CD8+ T cells in alopecia areata. Study-wide results and limits: Affected lesional scalp, above all in alopecia totalis/universalis, was more clonal than normal scalp.

Germline V CDR1 and CDR2: SGHRS, YFSETQ. This CDR3 spans 16 amino acids. With 0 bases clipped from V and 2 bases from J, the junction kept 7 bases outside the gene matches. Of note for this clone: Its target is unknown.

Sequencing templates came from extracted RNA that was reverse transcribed into cDNA. The method was immunoSEQ multiplex PCR; TCRdb's version includes in-frame clones alone and lacks a portion of them. The sample holds some 150,000 clones, roughly 66% seen once. The sequence came from a human donor with alopecia areata. Source: CD8+ T cells sorted from blood, taken at week 0. J is TRBJ1-2 and V is TRBV5-1; 7 bases map to TRBD1. CDR3 bases: TGCGCCAGCAGCTTGGGACAGGGAGGCTTCAACTATGGCTACACCTTC. Protein: CASSLGQGGFNYGYTF.